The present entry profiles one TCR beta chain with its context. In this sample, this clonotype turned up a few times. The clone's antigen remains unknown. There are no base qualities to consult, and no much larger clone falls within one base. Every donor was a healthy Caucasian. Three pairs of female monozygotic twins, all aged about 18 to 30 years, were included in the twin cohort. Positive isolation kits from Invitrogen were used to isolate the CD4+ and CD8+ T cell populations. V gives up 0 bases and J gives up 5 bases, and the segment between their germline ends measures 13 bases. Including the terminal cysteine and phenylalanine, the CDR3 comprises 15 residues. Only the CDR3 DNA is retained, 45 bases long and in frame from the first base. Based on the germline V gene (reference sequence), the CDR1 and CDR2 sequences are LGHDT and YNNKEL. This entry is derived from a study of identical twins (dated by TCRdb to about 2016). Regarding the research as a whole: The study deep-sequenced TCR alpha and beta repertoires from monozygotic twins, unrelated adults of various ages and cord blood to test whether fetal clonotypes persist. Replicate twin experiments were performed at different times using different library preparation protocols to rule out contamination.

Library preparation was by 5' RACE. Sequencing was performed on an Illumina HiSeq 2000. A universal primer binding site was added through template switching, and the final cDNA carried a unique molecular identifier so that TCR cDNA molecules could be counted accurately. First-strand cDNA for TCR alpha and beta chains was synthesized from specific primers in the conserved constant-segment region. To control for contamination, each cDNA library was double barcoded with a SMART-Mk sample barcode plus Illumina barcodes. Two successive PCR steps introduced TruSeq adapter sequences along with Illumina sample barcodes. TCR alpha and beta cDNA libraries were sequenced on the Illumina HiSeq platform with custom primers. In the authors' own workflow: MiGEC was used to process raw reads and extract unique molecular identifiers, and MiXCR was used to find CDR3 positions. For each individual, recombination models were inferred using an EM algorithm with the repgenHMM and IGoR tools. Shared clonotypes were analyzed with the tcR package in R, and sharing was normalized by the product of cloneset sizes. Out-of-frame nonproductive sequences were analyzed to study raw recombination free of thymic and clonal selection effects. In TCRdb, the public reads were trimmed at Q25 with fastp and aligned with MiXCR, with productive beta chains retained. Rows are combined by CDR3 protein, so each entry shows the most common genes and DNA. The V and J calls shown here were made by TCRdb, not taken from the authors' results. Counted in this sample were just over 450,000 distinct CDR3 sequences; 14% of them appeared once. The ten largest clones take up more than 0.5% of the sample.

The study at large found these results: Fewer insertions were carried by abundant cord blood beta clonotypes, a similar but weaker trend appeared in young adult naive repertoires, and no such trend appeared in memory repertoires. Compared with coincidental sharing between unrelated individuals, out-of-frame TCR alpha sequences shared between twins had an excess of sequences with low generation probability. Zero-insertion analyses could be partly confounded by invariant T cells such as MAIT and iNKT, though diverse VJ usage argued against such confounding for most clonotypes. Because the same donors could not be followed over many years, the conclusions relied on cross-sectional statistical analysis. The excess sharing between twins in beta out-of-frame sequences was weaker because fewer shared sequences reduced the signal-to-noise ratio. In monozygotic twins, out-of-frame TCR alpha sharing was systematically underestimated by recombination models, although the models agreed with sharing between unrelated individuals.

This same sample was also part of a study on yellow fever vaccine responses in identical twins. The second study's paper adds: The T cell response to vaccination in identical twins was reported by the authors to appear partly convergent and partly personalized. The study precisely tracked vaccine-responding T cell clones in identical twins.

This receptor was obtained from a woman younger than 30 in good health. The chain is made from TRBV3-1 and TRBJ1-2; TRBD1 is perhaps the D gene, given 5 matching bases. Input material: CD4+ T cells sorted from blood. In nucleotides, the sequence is TGTGCCAGCAGCCAAGATCGGGGCCTCTTTTATGGCTACACCTTC. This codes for CASSQDRGLFYGYTF.